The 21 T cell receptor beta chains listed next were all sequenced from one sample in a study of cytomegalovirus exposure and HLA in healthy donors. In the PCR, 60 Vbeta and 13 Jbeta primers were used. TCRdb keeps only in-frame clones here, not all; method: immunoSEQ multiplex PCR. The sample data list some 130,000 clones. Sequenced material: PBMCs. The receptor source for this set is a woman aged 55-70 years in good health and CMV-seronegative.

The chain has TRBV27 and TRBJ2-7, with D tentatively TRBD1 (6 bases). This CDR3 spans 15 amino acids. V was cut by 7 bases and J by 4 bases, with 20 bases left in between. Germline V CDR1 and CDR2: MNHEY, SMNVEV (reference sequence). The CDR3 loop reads CASMNLAGVPYEQYF. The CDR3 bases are TGTGCCAGCATGAATTTGGCAGGGGTCCCTTACGAGCAGTACTTC.

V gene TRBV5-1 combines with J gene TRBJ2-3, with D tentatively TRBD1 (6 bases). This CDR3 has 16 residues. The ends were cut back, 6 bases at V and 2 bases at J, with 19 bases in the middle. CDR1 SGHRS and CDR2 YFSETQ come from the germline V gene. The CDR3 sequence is CASTPGTQLSTDTQYF. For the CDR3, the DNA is TGCGCCAGCACCCCGGGGACACAGCTATCCACAGATACGCAGTATTTT.

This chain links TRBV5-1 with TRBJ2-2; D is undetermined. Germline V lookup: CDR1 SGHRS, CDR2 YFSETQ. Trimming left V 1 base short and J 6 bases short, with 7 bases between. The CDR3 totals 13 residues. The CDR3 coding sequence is TGCGCCAGCAGCTTGAGAGGAGCCGGGGAGCTGTTTTTT. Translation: CASSLRGAGELFF.

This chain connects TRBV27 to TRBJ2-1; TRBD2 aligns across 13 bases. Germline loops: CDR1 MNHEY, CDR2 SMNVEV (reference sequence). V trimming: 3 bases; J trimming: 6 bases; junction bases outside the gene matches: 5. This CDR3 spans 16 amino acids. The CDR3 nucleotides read TGTGCCAGCAGTTTCCTAACTAGCGGGAGGGTCAATGAGCAGTTCTTC. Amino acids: CASSFLTSGRVNEQFF.

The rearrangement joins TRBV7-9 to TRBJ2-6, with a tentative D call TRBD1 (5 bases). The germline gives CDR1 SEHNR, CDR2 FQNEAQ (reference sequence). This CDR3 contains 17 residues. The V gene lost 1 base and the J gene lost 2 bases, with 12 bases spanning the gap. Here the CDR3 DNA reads TGTGCCAGCAGCTTAGTAGGGGTCCCGGCTGGGGCCAACGTCCTGACTTTC. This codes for CASSLVGVPAGANVLTF.

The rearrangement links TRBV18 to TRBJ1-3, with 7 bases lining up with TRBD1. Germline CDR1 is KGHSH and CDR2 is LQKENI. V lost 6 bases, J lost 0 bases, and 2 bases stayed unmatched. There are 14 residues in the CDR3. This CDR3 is CASSGTASGNTIYF. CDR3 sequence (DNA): TGTGCCAGCTCGGGGACAGCCTCTGGAAACACCATATATTTT.

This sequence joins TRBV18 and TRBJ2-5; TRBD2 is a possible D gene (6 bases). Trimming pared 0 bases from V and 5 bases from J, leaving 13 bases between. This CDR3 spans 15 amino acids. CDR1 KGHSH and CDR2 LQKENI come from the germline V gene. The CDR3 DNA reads TGTGCCAGCTCACCACCGGGGGAGGTCTGGGAGACCCAGTACTTC. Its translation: CASSPPGEVWETQYF.

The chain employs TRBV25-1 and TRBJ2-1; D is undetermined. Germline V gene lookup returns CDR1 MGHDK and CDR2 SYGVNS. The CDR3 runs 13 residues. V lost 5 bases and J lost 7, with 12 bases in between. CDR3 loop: CASSPTLVNEQFF. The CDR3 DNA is TGTGCCAGCAGTCCGACGCTAGTAAATGAGCAGTTCTTC.

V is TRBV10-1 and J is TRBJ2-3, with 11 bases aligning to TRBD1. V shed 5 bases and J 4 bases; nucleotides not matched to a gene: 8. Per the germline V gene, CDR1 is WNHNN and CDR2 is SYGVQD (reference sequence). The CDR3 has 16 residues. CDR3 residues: CASSLGGQGVADTQYF. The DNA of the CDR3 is TGCGCCAGCAGTCTGGGGGGACAGGGGGTAGCAGATACGCAGTATTTT.

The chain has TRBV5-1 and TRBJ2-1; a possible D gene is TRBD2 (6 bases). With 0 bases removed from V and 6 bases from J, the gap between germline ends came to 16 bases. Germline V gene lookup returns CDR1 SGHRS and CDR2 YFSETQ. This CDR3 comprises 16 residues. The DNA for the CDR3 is TGCGCCAGCAGCTTGGAGGGGCTGGGAGGTGTCAATGAGCAGTTCTTC. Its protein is CASSLEGLGGVNEQFF.

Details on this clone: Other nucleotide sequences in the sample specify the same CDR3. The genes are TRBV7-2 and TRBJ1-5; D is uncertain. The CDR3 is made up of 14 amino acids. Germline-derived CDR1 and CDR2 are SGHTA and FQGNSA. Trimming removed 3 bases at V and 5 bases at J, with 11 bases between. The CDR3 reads CASSLDHSYQPQHF. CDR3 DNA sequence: TGTGCCAGCAGCTTGGATCACAGCTATCAGCCCCAGCATTTT.

In DNA, the CDR3 is TGTGCCTGCGCCGGGACAGGGAGCACAGATACGCAGTATTTT. The encoded protein is CACAGTGSTDTQYF. This sequence joins TRBV30 and TRBJ2-3, with 9 bases identical to TRBD1. V was pared by 6 bases and J by 0 bases, with 4 bases of the junction left unmatched. Germline values: CDR1 GTSNPN, CDR2 SVGIG (reference sequence). The CDR3 runs 14 residues.

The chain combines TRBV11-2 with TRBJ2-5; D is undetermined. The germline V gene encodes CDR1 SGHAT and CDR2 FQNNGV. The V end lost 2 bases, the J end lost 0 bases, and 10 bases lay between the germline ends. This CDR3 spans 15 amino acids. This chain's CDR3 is CASSLISRYQETQYF. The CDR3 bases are TGTGCCAGCAGCTTAATCTCCCGGTACCAAGAGACCCAGTACTTC.

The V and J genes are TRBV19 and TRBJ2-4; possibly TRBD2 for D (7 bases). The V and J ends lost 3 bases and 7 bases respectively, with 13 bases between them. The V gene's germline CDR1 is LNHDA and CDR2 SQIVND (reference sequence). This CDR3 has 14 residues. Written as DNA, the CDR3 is TGTGCCAGTAGTATTGAAGGGAGGGGGAACATTCAGTACTTC. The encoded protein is CASSIEGRGNIQYF.

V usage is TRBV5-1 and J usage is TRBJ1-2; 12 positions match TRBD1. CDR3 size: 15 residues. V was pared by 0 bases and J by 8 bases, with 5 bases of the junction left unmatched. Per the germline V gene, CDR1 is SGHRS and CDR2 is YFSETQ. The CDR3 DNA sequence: TGCGCCAGCAGCTTGGCCGGGACAGGGGGCGAGGGCTACACCTTC. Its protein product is CASSLAGTGGEGYTF.

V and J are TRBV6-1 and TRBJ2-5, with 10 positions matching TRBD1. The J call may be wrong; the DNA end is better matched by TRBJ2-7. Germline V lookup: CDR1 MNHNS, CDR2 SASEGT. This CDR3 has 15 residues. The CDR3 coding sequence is TGTGCCAGCAGGGGACCGGGACAGGGGACCTACGAGCAGTACTTC. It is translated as CASRGPGQGTYEQYF.

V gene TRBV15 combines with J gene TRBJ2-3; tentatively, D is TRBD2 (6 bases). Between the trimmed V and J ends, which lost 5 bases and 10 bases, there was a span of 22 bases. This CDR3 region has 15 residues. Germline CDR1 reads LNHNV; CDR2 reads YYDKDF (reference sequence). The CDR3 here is CATSGSSVRVGAQYF. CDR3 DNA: TGTGCCACCAGCGGCTCTAGCGTAAGGGTGGGGGCGCAGTATTTT.

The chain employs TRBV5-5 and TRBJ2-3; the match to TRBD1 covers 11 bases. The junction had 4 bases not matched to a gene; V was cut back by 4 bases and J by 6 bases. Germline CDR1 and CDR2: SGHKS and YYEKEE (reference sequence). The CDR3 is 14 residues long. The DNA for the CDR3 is TGTGCCAGCAGCATTGGGACAGGGGGGGATACGCAGTATTTT. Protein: CASSIGTGGDTQYF. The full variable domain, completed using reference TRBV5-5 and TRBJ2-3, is DAGVTQSPTHLIKTRGQQVTLRCSPISGHKSVSWYQQVLGQGPQFIFQYYEKEERGRGNFPDRFSARQFPNYSSELNVNALLLGDSALYLCASSIGTGGDTQYFGPGTRLTVL.

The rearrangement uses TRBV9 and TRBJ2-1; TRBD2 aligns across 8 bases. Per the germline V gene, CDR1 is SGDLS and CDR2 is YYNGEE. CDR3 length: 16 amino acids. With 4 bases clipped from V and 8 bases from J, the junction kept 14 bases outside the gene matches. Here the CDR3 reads CASSPGGRETVDEQFF. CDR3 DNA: TGTGCCAGCAGCCCGGGAGGGCGGGAGACTGTTGATGAGCAGTTCTTC. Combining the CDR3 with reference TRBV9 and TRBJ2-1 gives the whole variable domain DSGVTQTPKHLITATGQRVTLRCSPRSGDLSVYWYQQSLDQGLQFLIQYYNGEERAKGNILERFSAQQFPDLHSELNLSSLELGDSALYFCASSPGGRETVDEQFFGPGTRLTVL.

CDR3: CASHERTGADGELFF. CDR3 sequence (DNA): TGTGCCAGCCATGAGAGGACAGGGGCGGACGGGGAGCTGTTTTTT. The rearrangement uses TRBV2 and TRBJ2-2, with 9 bases identical to TRBD1. The CDR3 runs to 15 residues. The germline V gene encodes CDR1 SNHLY and CDR2 FYNNEI. J lost 7 bases, V lost 8 bases, and 11 bases had no gene match. Combining the CDR3 with reference TRBV2 and TRBJ2-2 gives the whole variable domain EPEVTQTPSHQVTQMGQEVILRCVPISNHLYFYWYRQILGQKVEFLVSFYNNEISEKSEIFDDQFSVERPDGSNFTLKIRSTKLEDSAMYFCASHERTGADGELFFGEGSRLTVL.

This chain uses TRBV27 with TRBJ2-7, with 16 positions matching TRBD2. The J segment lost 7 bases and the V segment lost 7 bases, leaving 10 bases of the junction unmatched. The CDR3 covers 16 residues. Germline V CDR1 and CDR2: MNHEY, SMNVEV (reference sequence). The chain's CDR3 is CASTPGTSGRAGEQYF. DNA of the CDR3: TGTGCCAGCACCCCAGGGACTAGCGGGAGGGCGGGAGAGCAGTACTTC.